The 12 T cell receptor beta chains below all came from one sample that was sequenced in a study of blood T cell repertoires in COVID-19. TCRdb's table, derived via immunoSEQ multiplex PCR, lists solely in-frame clones and lacks some. This sample has about 120,000 clones; about four fifths occur once, and the top ten carry roughly 17%. The sequencing sample was made of peripheral blood. Source of these receptors: a man between 60 and 75 years old with active or convalescent COVID-19.

The chain couples TRBV9 to TRBJ2-3, with 8 bases that match TRBD2. V was pared by 0 bases and J by 13 bases, with 4 bases of the junction left unmatched. From germline, CDR1 is SGDLS and CDR2 YYNGEE. The CDR3 length is 12 residues. CDR3 sequence: CASSVAGGPEYF. The CDR3 coding sequence is TGTGCCAGCAGCGTAGCGGGAGGGCCAGAGTATTTT.

The chain combines TRBV30 with TRBJ2-2, with a weak D call TRBD1 (6 bases). The CDR3 length is 13 residues. The V and J ends lost 4 bases and 6 bases respectively, with 12 bases between them. CDR1 GTSNPN and CDR2 SVGIG come from the germline V gene (reference sequence). DNA for the CDR3: TGTGCCTGGACCGGACAGCCTGCCGGGGAGCTGTTTTTT. Amino acid sequence: CAWTGQPAGELFF.

This chain links TRBV28 with TRBJ2-7, with 12 bases lining up with TRBD2. This CDR3 is 15 amino acids long. J gave up 4 bases and V 5 bases, and 6 bases lay outside the gene matches. Germline V gene sequence: CDR1 MDHEN, CDR2 SYDVKM. CDR3 nucleotide sequence: TGTGCCAGCAGTGATTCTAGCGGGAGGGCTTACGAGCAGTACTTC. It translates to CASSDSSGRAYEQYF.

The chain links TRBV6-5 to TRBJ2-1; D gene uncertain. The CDR3 sequence is 11 residues long. The V gene lost 4 bases and the J gene lost 10 bases, with 8 bases spanning the gap. Germline V gives CDR1 MNHEY, CDR2 SVGAGI. This chain's CDR3 is CASSFAGEQFF. The CDR3 DNA reads TGTGCCAGCAGTTTCGCAGGAGAGCAGTTCTTC.

This chain uses TRBV9 with TRBJ1-4; a weak D match, TRBD1 (5 bases). This CDR3 contains 15 residues. Trimming removed 0 bases from V and 7 bases from J, with 13 bases in between. Germline CDR1 reads SGDLS; CDR2 reads YYNGEE. CDR3 amino acids: CASSVAPGDGEKLFF. The DNA for the CDR3 is TGTGCCAGCAGCGTAGCTCCGGGGGACGGTGAAAAACTGTTTTTT.

This clone was seen once. The chain carries TRBV9 and TRBJ2-3; D may be TRBD1 (5 bases). Germline CDR1 reads SGDLS; CDR2 reads YYNGEE. The CDR3 covers 18 residues. V lost 1 base to trimming and J lost 3 bases, with 21 bases between them. For the CDR3, the DNA is TGTGCCAGCAGCGTACGAAACTCTGGACCAGGGATAACAGATACGCAGTATTTT. It codes for CASSVRNSGPGITDTQYF. The full variable domain, completed using reference TRBV9 and TRBJ2-3, is DSGVTQTPKHLITATGQRVTLRCSPRSGDLSVYWYQQSLDQGLQFLIQYYNGEERAKGNILERFSAQQFPDLHSELNLSSLELGDSALYFCASSVRNSGPGITDTQYFGPGTRLTVL.

The genes are TRBV29-1 and TRBJ2-3, with unresolved D. Germline CDR1 reads SQVTM; CDR2 reads ANQGSEA. V lost 7 bases and J lost 0, with 14 bases in between. The CDR3 is 14 residues long. CDR3 nucleotide sequence: TGCAGCGCCCAGACGACTTCTAGCACAGATACGCAGTATTTT. Protein product: CSAQTTSSTDTQYF.

V gene TRBV7-2 combines with J gene TRBJ2-3; D is unclear. The CDR3 extends over 15 amino acids. With 2 bases removed from V and 2 bases from J, the gap between germline ends came to 11 bases. CDR1 and CDR2 (germline): SGHTA, FQGNSA. CDR3 protein: CASSLMPYVTDTQYF. CDR3 DNA sequence: TGTGCCAGCAGCTTAATGCCCTACGTCACAGATACGCAGTATTTT.

The chain combines TRBV6-6 with TRBJ2-2, with 13 bases that match TRBD2. V was pared by 5 bases and J by 0 bases, with 6 bases of the junction left unmatched. CDR1 is MNHNY, CDR2 SVGAGI, per germline (reference sequence). The CDR3 consists of 18 residues. CDR3 DNA: TGTGCCAGCAGTCCCCGCGGACTAGCGGGAGCGAACACCGGGGAGCTGTTTTTT. It translates to CASSPRGLAGANTGELFF.

This chain links TRBV19 with TRBJ1-1; 10 bases fit TRBD1. V dropped 7 bases and J dropped 6; count of bases not matched to a gene: 5. The CDR3 loop spans 13 amino acids. The germline V gene encodes CDR1 LNHDA and CDR2 SQIVND (reference sequence). The CDR3 region is CASIKGTGAEAFF. In DNA, the CDR3 is TGTGCCAGTATCAAGGGGACAGGGGCTGAAGCTTTCTTT.

This chain links TRBV5-1 with TRBJ2-7; possibly TRBD1 for D (5 bases). V was shortened by 0 bases and J by 0 bases, with 16 bases between the two germline ends. CDR1 SGHRS and CDR2 YFSETQ come from the germline V gene. The CDR3 has 17 amino acids. This chain's CDR3 is CASSLGAPTASSYEQYF. CDR3 DNA: TGCGCCAGCAGCTTGGGGGCCCCGACAGCCAGCTCCTACGAGCAGTACTTC.

J is TRBJ2-5 and V is TRBV15, with D perhaps matching TRBD1 (5 bases). This CDR3 contains 16 residues. Germline CDR1 and CDR2: LNHNV and YYDKDF (reference sequence). V gave up 3 bases and J gave up 2 bases, with 16 bases separating them. CDR3 coding DNA: TGTGCCACCAGCAGTCCCCCAGGACGACAGCAAGAGACCCAGTACTTC. Encoded protein: CATSSPPGRQQETQYF.